This T cell receptor beta chain was identified during a study of technical replicates of blood from a handful of donors (dated 2017 in TCRdb). The CDR3 runs 14 residues from the cysteine to the phenylalanine. Here the CDR3 DNA is all that survives: 42 bases in frame from base 1. The trim is 2 bases for V and 0 bases for J, with a gap of 7 bases between the germline ends. CDR1 and CDR2, per the germline V gene (reference sequence), are SGHNT and YYREEE. With respect to this clone: Its recognized antigen is unknown. Base qualities are not recorded, but no much larger clone differs from it by a single base.

Library generation was performed with the immunoSEQ multiplex PCR assay. In TCRdb, the immuneACCESS table is reduced to in-frame sequences with V and J assigned. These tables do not hold every clone; where another copy was compared, an unresolved V gene accounts for under half, and the others remain unexplained. This sample comprises more than 90,000 clones, 95% of them detected only once. The top ten clonotypes cover 0.3% to 0.35% of the sample. Here the chain combines TRBV5-4 and TRBJ2-3; too little of a D gene remains to name it. Sequenced input: T cells isolated from PBMCs. The clonotype was recovered from a human donor in good health. This receptor has the CDR3 CASSFLTSTDTQYF. Here is the DNA: TGTGCCAGCAGCTTCCTGACTAGCACAGATACGCAGTATTTT.